The sequence of this T cell receptor (beta chain) was determined in a study of neurological immune-mediated disorders. TCRdb called the 5' RACE reads again in MiXCR, with one record for every CDR3 protein. This sample has 25,000 to 40,000 distinct CDR3 sequences, with 1.5% found just once. Findings and limits, study-wide: Phylogenetically, 18 of 34 multiple sclerosis patients' repertoires fell into one related-CDR3 cluster, a possible signature.

In its sample, this clonotype was seen many times. Its antigen is not identified. The sequenced sample was PBMCs. The clonotype originates from a woman aged 25-40 years with multiple sclerosis.

CDR3 sequence reads: CSARDMRTISYNSPLHF. CDR3 coding DNA: TGCAGTGCTAGAGATATGCGCACCATCTCCTATAATTCACCCCTCCACTTT. V usage is TRBV20-1 and J usage is TRBJ1-6; D is unclear. Germline-derived CDR1 and CDR2 are DFQATT and SNEGSKA (reference sequence). V lost 0 bases to trimming and J lost 0 bases, with 12 bases between them. The CDR3 runs 17 residues.